What follows is one T cell receptor (beta chain) and its context. The record originates from a study of blood T cell repertoires in COVID-19. Study details: The samples span acute and convalescent COVID-19 from the United States, Italy and Spain. Nucleic acid was either cDNA or gDNA, and it came from T cells, B-cell-depleted T cells, or PBMCs.

Here immunoSEQ multiplex PCR was the method, and the copy in TCRdb shows in-frame clones only, minus some. This repertoire shows roughly 200,000 clones, roughly 85% found once; its top ten account for around 7.5%. The sample consisted of peripheral blood. The receptor was derived from a woman in her sixties with acute or convalescent COVID-19.

The CDR3 reads CARRPGQGLSGKGYEQFF. DNA of the CDR3: TGTGCCAGAAGACCGGGACAGGGCCTTAGCGGGAAGGGCTATGAGCAGTTCTTC. V is TRBV5-3 and J is TRBJ2-1; D may be TRBD1 (9 bases). TRBV5-3 is an ORF, and what it does is uncertain. Trimming removed 5 bases at V and 8 bases at J, with 29 bases between. This CDR3 comprises 18 residues.